The subject of this entry is one T cell receptor (beta chain). Only in-frame clones appear in the TCRdb table, and some are missing; sequencing was by immunoSEQ multiplex PCR. The table includes some 270,000 clones, around 86% detected once. The data were obtained in a study of blood T cell repertoires in COVID-19. About the research overall: The study drew acute and convalescent COVID-19 samples from the United States, Italy and Spain. PBMCs, B-cell-depleted T cells, or T cells were the source of the cDNA or gDNA that made up the material.

The V gene's germline CDR1 is MNHEY and CDR2 SVGEGT. Trimming shortened V by 1 base and J by 6 bases, and 10 bases separated the two germline ends. The CDR3 has 14 amino acids. This chain links TRBV6-2 or TRBV6-3 with TRBJ1-5; D gene uncertain. This clonotype originated in a woman aged 55-69 years who had recovered from COVID-19. The specimen was peripheral blood. The CDR3 region has the DNA TGTGCCAGCAGTTACTATAGTAGTGCTCAGCCCCAGCATTTT. Protein product: CASSYYSSAQPQHF.